This passage covers 6 T cell receptor beta chains from one sample sequenced in a study of CD8 T cells in Susac syndrome. RNA, at about 0.45 to 1 ug, was reverse transcribed with random hexamers. One entry per CDR3 protein results from TCRdb running MiXCR on the immunoSEQ multiplex PCR reads. This table holds tens of thousands of distinct CDR3 sequences, around 94% found once. What was sequenced was CD4+ T cells from PBMCs. Receptors were obtained from a human donor with Susac syndrome.

The V call is TRBV29-1, the J call TRBJ1-2, with D unresolved. Germline V CDR1 and CDR2: SQVTM, ANQGSEA. V lost 3 bases and J lost 7, with 21 bases in between. This CDR3 contains 15 residues. DNA for the CDR3: TGCAGCGTTGAGAGACCGACTATGCGGGAGACTGGCTACACCTTC. As protein: CSVERPTMRETGYTF.

V is TRBV18 and J is TRBJ2-5, with TRBD1 matching 8 bases. The germline CDR1 and CDR2 sequences are KGHSH and LQKENI. The CDR3 has 17 residues. The V gene end was trimmed by 2 bases and the J gene end by 3 bases; junction bases not matched to a gene: 11. The CDR3 DNA follows: TGTGCCAGCTCACCATCCTCCAGGGGGCTTGGGGAAGAGACCCAGTACTTC. It is translated as CASSPSSRGLGEETQYF.

The V call is TRBV12-3 or TRBV12-4, the J call TRBJ2-7; possibly TRBD1 or TRBD2 for D (6 bases each). V was pared by 5 bases and J by 2 bases, with 7 bases between. The CDR3 length is 12 residues. Here the CDR3 reads CASSGGPYEQYF. The CDR3 nucleotides read TGTGCCAGCAGTGGGGGGCCCTACGAGCAGTACTTC.

CDR3 protein: CASSWGLQGKLGRRKEAFF. The CDR3 DNA reads as TGTGCCAGCAGTTGGGGACTTCAGGGGAAACTGGGCCGCCGCAAGGAAGCTTTCTTT. This chain uses TRBV28 with TRBJ1-1, with D maybe TRBD1 (6 bases). The CDR3 is 19 amino acids. Germline CDR1 and CDR2: MDHEN and SYDVKM. Trimming removed 4 bases from V and 8 bases from J, with 32 bases in between.

The chain is built from TRBV19 and TRBJ1-2; D not certain. Germline-derived CDR1 and CDR2 are LNHDA and SQIVND (reference sequence). The ends were cut back, 7 bases at V and 3 bases at J, with 6 bases in the middle. This CDR3 is 11 amino acids long. CDR3 nucleotide sequence: TGTGCCAGTATTGATCACTATGGCTACACCTTC. Residues: CASIDHYGYTF.

V usage is TRBV9 and J usage is TRBJ1-4; D possibly corresponds to TRBD1 (5 bases). CDR3 size: 15 residues. V lost 3 bases, J lost 3 bases, and 12 bases lay in between. Germline V gene data show CDR1 as SGDLS and CDR2 as YYNGEE. The CDR3 spells CASSGQRGSNEKLFF. For the CDR3, the DNA is TGTGCCAGCAGCGGACAGCGGGGGTCTAATGAAAAACTGTTTTTT.